This is a list of T cell receptor beta chains from one sample in a study of blood T cell repertoires in COVID-19. This table comes from immunoSEQ multiplex PCR, and its TCRdb copy is limited to in-frame clones, with some not included. The repertoire includes some 160,000 clones, 88% of them detected once, and 5% to 8.5% sits in the top ten. Sequencing input: PBMCs or T cells enriched from blood (not recorded which). All receptors derive from a woman between 50 and 59 years old who had recovered from COVID-19. CDR3s include the opening cysteine and the closing phenylalanine or tryptophan. D genes are given only for firm matches. Expanded clones get a size class; other rows say once, few or many, or leave the size out.

j_gene,abundance,d_gene,v_gene,CDR3nt,CDR3aa
TRBJ2-1,-,-,TRBV9,TGTGCCAGCAGCGGTTCTTTAGGGAGGGAGCAGTTCTTC,CASSGSLGREQFF
TRBJ2-1,-,TRBD2,TRBV7-2,TGTGCCAGCAGCACTAGCGGGGGGGCCGGTGAGCAGTTCTTC,CASSTSGGAGEQFF
TRBJ2-5,-,-,TRBV3-1/TRBV3-2,TGTGCCAGCAGCCAACGCGGACAGAAAGAGACCCAGTACTTC,CASSQRGQKETQYF
TRBJ2-1,-,TRBD2,TRBV9,TGTGCCAGCAGCCCTCTAGCGGGGGGCCAAAGGGATGAGCAGTTCTTC,CASSPLAGGQRDEQFF
TRBJ2-1,-,TRBD2,TRBV19,TGTGCCAGTAGTATAGGGACTAGCGGTTATTACAATGAGCAGTTCTTC,CASSIGTSGYYNEQFF
TRBJ1-5,many,-,TRBV18,TGTGCCAGCTCACCGGGAACAGGGATGGGACCCCAGCATTTT,CASSPGTGMGPQHF
TRBJ1-2,-,TRBD1,TRBV10-3,TGTGCCATCAAGGGGATGACAGGGACCAGAGAGGGCTACACCTTC,CAIKGMTGTREGYTF
TRBJ1-1,-,TRBD1,TRBV7-3,TGTGCCAGCAGCTTAACAGGGGGCCTCAGGGCTGAAGCTTTCTTT,CASSLTGGLRAEAFF
TRBJ2-3,-,TRBD2,TRBV2,TGTGCCAGCAGTGAAGCGCTTCGCGGACTAGCTGTCAACACAGATACGCAGTATTTT,CASSEALRGLAVNTDTQYF
TRBJ2-3,-,-,TRBV7-3,TGTGCCAGCAGCTCTAACCCGGCCCGGGGAGATACGCAGTATTTT,CASSSNPARGDTQYF
TRBJ2-1,-,TRBD2,TRBV7-6,TGTGCCAGCAGCTTACGGACTAGCGGGGTCCGTGATGAGCAGTTCTTC,CASSLRTSGVRDEQFF
TRBJ2-3,-,TRBD2,TRBV5-4,TGTGCCAGCAGCCTAGCGGGGCCCCGGGGAGATACGCAGTATTTT,CASSLAGPRGDTQYF
TRBJ2-3,-,-,TRBV11-3,TGTGCCAGCAGCCGCCGGGGGAGCACAGATACGCAGTATTTT,CASSRRGSTDTQYF
TRBJ2-1,-,-,TRBV19,TGTGCCAGTAGTATGTCGGCAGGGTCGGTGAATGAGCAGTTCTTC,CASSMSAGSVNEQFF
TRBJ2-7,few,TRBD2,TRBV7-2,TGTGCCAGCAGCTCTCCGGGACTAGCGGACTACGAGCAGTACTTC,CASSSPGLADYEQYF
TRBJ1-5,-,TRBD1,TRBV18,TGTGCCAGCTCACCTAGGCACAGGGGGGATCAGCCCCAGCATTTT,CASSPRHRGDQPQHF
TRBJ2-2,-,TRBD2,TRBV7-3,TGTGCCAGCAGCCAACAAGCGGGGATGACCGGGGAGCTGTTTTTT,CASSQQAGMTGELFF
TRBJ1-3,-,-,TRBV7-2,TGTGCCAGCAGCCTCATCCCAGGACAGCACTCTGGAAACACCATATATTTT,CASSLIPGQHSGNTIYF
TRBJ1-1,once,TRBD1,TRBV27,TGTGCCAGCAGTTCTGGAATCGGGACAGGGACTCGGGAGAACACTGAAGCTTTCTTT,CASSSGIGTGTRENTEAFF
TRBJ2-7,-,TRBD1,TRBV4-3,TGCGCCAGCAGCCCAATGACAGGGGTCGAGCAGTACTTC,CASSPMTGVEQYF
TRBJ2-3,-,TRBD2,TRBV2,TGTGCCAGCAGTGGCCTAGCGGGGGGCACAGATACGCAGTATTTT,CASSGLAGGTDTQYF
TRBJ1-2,-,-,TRBV5-1,TGCGCCAGCAGCCCGACTGGCGGGACGCTCCTCGGCTACACCTTC,CASSPTGGTLLGYTF
TRBJ2-5,-,TRBD2,TRBV7-2,TGTGCCAGCAGCTATACTAGCGGGGGGGCCGGAGGAGAGACCCAGTACTTC,CASSYTSGGAGGETQYF
TRBJ1-6,-,TRBD1,TRBV7-9,TGTGCCAGCAGCTTAGGACAGGGGGCTAGCGGTAGTTCACCCCTCCACTTT,CASSLGQGASGSSPLHF
TRBJ1-6,-,TRBD1,TRBV19,TGCACAAAGTGCCCCCCAGGGACAGCTCATTCACCCCTCCACTTT,CTKCPPGTAHSPLHF
TRBJ1-2,-,-,TRBV7-3,TGTGCCAGCAGCTTAGCCCCAGACAGGAGTAACTATGGCTACACCTTC,CASSLAPDRSNYGYTF
TRBJ2-1,-,-,TRBV7-3,TGTGCCAGCAGCTTAGGGGCGCTCGGATACAATGAGCAGTTCTTC,CASSLGALGYNEQFF
TRBJ1-3,-,TRBD1,TRBV5-1,TGCGCCAGCAGAGTAGGGGACAGCTCTGGAAACACCATATATTTT,CASRVGDSSGNTIYF
TRBJ2-7,-,-,TRBV5-6,TGTGCCAGCAGATACGGGACAAACTACGAGCAGTACTTC,CASRYGTNYEQYF
TRBJ1-2,once,TRBD1,TRBV7-2,TGTGCCAGCAGCTTCTACCCCCCCCAGGGGGCTAACTATGGCTACACCTTC,CASSFYPPQGANYGYTF
TRBJ2-3,-,-,TRBV2,TGTGCCTGCCGACAGAGACGATACGATACGCAGTATTTT,CACRQRRYDTQYF
TRBJ1-3,-,TRBD1,TRBV14,TGTGCCAGCAGCCAAATGCCGGGACAGCTTATCTCTGGAAACACCATATATTTT,CASSQMPGQLISGNTIYF
TRBJ2-1,-,TRBD2,TRBV3-1/TRBV3-2,TGTGCCAGCAGCCAAGGACTAGCGGGGGGAAATGAGCAGTTCTTC,CASSQGLAGGNEQFF
TRBJ2-5,-,TRBD2,TRBV3-1/TRBV3-2,TGTGCCAGCAGCCAGGGGACTAGCGGGGGGGATGAGACCCAGTACTTC,CASSQGTSGGDETQYF
TRBJ2-3,once,-,TRBV12-1,TGTGCCAGCAGCCTCGAGGCAGGCACAGATACGCAGTATTTT,CASSLEAGTDTQYF
TRBJ2-5,-,TRBD2,TRBV4-2,TGTGCCAGCAGCCACATTAGCGGGGGGGCGGAAGAGACCCAGTACTTC,CASSHISGGAEETQYF
TRBJ2-4,-,-,TRBV9,TGTGCCAGCAGCGTAGGGGGGCAGGGAAAAGACATTCAGTACTTC,CASSVGGQGKDIQYF
TRBJ2-5,-,TRBD2,TRBV5-4,TGTGCCAGCAGCTTGTCAGGCGGGGGTAGGTCGGAGACCCAGTACTTC,CASSLSGGGRSETQYF
TRBJ2-2,-,TRBD1,TRBV7-6,TGTGCCAGCAGCTTCGGCGGACAGGGTTTGATCGGGGAGCTGTTTTTT,CASSFGGQGLIGELFF
TRBJ2-7,-,TRBD2,TRBV5-1,TGCGCCAGCAGTTCAGCGGGGGCCTACCTCTCCTACGAGCAGTACTTC,CASSSAGAYLSYEQYF
TRBJ1-4,-,-,TRBV6-6,TGTGCCAGCAGTTACTCTCAGGGAACAACTAATGAAAAACTGTTTTTT,CASSYSQGTTNEKLFF
TRBJ1-3,-,TRBD1,TRBV7-9,TGTGCCAGCAGCTCCTTTCCGGGACAGGAGGGAAACACCATATATTTT,CASSSFPGQEGNTIYF
TRBJ2-7,-,TRBD1,TRBV6-5,TGTGCCAGCAGTTACCCCCGACAGGGCCTAAGAAACGAGCAGTACTTC,CASSYPRQGLRNEQYF
TRBJ2-7,-,-,TRBV10-3,TGTGCCATCAGGTCAGACAGACACGGCATCGAGCAGTACTTC,CAIRSDRHGIEQYF
TRBJ2-5,-,-,TRBV7-2,TGTGCCAGCAGCTTAGGAGTACCCGAGACCCAGTACTTC,CASSLGVPETQYF
TRBJ2-6,-,-,TRBV18,TGTGCCAGCTCACCAAGTATCACAGGGCTAAGGGCTGGGGCCAACGTCCTGACTTTC,CASSPSITGLRAGANVLTF
TRBJ2-3,once,-,TRBV20-1,TGCAGTGCTAGGGCTTGGGATACGCAGTATTTT,CSARAWDTQYF
TRBJ2-1,-,TRBD2,TRBV16,TGTGCCAGCAGCTCAACTAGCGGGGGGGCCAATGAGCAGTTCTTC,CASSSTSGGANEQFF
TRBJ1-2,-,-,TRBV24-1,TGTGCCACCAGTGAAACCGGGACAAACTATGGCTACACCTTC,CATSETGTNYGYTF
TRBJ2-7,once,-,TRBV10-3,TGTGCCATTTCCTACTCCTACGAGCAGTACTTC,CAISYSYEQYF
TRBJ2-3,-,-,TRBV18,TGTGCCAGCTCGACCACAGGGTTGGGCACAGATACGCAGTATTTT,CASSTTGLGTDTQYF
TRBJ2-5,-,-,TRBV5-1,TGCGCCAGCAGCTTTTTCGTAGAAGAGACCCAGTACTTC,CASSFFVEETQYF
TRBJ1-4,-,TRBD1,TRBV6-5,TGTGCCAGCAGAGGGGGGGGCAGGGGGCCGGGTAAACTGTTTTTT,CASRGGGRGPGKLFF
TRBJ2-4,-,-,TRBV18,TGTGCCAGCTCACCACGTCGAGTAAACATTCAGTACTTC,CASSPRRVNIQYF
TRBJ2-2,-,TRBD1,TRBV27,TGTGCCAGCCAGCCCCCGGGACAGGGGTGGTCCGGGGAGCTGTTTTTT,CASQPPGQGWSGELFF
TRBJ2-2,-,-,TRBV19,TGTGCCAGTAGTATAGGGGCAGGGGTGTTTGCCGGGGAGCTGTTTTTT,CASSIGAGVFAGELFF
TRBJ1-2,-,TRBD1,TRBV5-4,TGTGCCAGCAGAAGGGACAGGGGTGTAGAGGGCTACACCTTC,CASRRDRGVEGYTF
TRBJ2-5,-,-,TRBV6-2/TRBV6-3,TGTGCCAGCAGTTACTCGATTCGGGTACAAGAGACCCAGTACTTC,CASSYSIRVQETQYF